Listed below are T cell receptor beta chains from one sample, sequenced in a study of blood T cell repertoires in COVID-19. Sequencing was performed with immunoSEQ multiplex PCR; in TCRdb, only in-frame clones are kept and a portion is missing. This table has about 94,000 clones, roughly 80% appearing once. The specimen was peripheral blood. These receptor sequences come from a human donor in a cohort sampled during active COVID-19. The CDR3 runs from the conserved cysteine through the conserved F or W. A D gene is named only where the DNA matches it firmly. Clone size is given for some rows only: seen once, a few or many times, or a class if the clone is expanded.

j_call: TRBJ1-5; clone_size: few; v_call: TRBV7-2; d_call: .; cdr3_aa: CASSPQGGQPQHF; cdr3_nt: TGTGCCAGCAGCCCACAGGGCGGTCAGCCCCAGCATTTT
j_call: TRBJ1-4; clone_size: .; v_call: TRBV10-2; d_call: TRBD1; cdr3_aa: CASLDRGGNEKLFF; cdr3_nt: TGCGCCAGCCTTGACAGGGGTGGTAATGAAAAACTGTTTTTT
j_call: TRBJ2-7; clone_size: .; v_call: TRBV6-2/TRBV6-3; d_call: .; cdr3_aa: CASSYGRERGQYF; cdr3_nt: TGTGCCAGCAGTTACGGACGGGAGAGGGGGCAGTACTTC
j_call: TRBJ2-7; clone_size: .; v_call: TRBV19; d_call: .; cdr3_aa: CASSIGSSYEQYF; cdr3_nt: TGTGCCAGTAGTATAGGGTCGAGCTACGAGCAGTACTTC
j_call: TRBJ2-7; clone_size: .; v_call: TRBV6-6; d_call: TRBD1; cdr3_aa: CASSQPGQGDEQYF; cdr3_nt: TGTGCCAGCAGTCAGCCGGGACAGGGGGACGAGCAGTACTTC
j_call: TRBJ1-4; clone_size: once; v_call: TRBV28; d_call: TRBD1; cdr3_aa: CASSQGADSLIEKLFF; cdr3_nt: TGTGCCAGCAGCCAGGGGGCGGATTCCTTAATAGAAAAACTGTTTTTT
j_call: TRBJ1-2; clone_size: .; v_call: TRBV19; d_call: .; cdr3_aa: CASSIGHPQDYGYTF; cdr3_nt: TGTGCCAGTAGTATAGGACACCCACAAGACTATGGCTACACCTTC
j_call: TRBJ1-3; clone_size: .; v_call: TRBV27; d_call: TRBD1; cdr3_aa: CASSPRGSSGNTIYF; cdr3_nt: TGTGCCAGCAGCCCCAGGGGGTCATCTGGAAACACCATATATTTT
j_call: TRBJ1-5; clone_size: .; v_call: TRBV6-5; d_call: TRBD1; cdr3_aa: CASSYGTGGNQPQHF; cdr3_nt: TGTGCCAGCAGTTACGGGACAGGGGGAAATCAGCCCCAGCATTTT
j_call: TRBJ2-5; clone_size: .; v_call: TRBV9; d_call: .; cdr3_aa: CASSVAPKQETQYF; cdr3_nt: TGTGCCAGCAGCGTAGCCCCTAAACAAGAGACCCAGTACTTC
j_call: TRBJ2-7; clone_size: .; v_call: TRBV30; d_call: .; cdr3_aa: CAWSQAKKSYEQYF; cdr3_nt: TGTGCCTGGAGCCAAGCGAAAAAGAGTTACGAGCAGTACTTC
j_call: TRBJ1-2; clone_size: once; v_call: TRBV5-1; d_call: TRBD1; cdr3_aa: CASSLTGTGKDYGYTF; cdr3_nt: TGCGCCAGCAGCTTAACCGGGACAGGGAAAGACTATGGCTACACCTTC
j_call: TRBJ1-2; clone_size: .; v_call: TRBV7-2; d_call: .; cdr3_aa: CASSFTRVGGYTF; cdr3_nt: TGTGCCAGCAGCTTCACCAGGGTAGGAGGCTACACCTTC
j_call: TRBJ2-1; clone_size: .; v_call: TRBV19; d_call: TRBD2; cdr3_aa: CASSIGTSANNEQFF; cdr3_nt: TGTGCCAGTAGTATTGGGACTAGCGCCAACAATGAGCAGTTCTTC
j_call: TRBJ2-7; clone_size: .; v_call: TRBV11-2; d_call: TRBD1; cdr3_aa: CASSLNPSTGGIQYF; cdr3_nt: TGTGCCAGCAGCTTAAACCCCTCGACAGGGGGTATCCAGTACTTC
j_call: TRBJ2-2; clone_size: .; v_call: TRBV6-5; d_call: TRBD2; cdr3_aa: CASGGLAGFTGELFF; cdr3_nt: TGTGCCAGCGGCGGACTAGCGGGGTTCACCGGGGAGCTGTTTTTT
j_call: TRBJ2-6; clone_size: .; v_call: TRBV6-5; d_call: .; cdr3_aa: CASRSTGANVLTF; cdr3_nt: TGTGCCAGCAGGTCTACTGGGGCCAACGTCCTGACTTTC
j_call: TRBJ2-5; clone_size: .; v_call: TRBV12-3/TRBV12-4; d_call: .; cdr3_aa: CASSQNTQETQYF; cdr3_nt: TGTGCCAGCAGCCAAAACACACAAGAGACCCAGTACTTC
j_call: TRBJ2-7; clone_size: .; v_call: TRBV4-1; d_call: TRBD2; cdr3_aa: CASSQGTSGAYEQYF; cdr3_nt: TGCGCCAGCAGCCAAGGGACTAGCGGGGCCTACGAGCAGTACTTC
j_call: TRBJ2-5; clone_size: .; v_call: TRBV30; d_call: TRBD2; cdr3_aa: CAWSVRSSGKETQYF; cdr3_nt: TGTGCCTGGAGTGTACGGTCTAGCGGGAAAGAGACCCAGTACTTC
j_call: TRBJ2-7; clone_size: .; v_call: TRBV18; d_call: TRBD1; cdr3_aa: CASSSGTGSVEQYF; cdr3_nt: TGTGCCAGCTCATCCGGGACAGGGTCCGTCGAGCAGTACTTC
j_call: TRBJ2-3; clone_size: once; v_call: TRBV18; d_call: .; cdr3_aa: CASSPGAGGGSTDTQYF; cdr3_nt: TGTGCCAGCTCCCCCGGCGCTGGCGGAGGGAGCACAGATACGCAGTATTTT
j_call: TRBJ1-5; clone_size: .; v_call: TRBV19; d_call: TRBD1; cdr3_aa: CASSGDRRGYQPQHF; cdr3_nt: TGTGCCAGTAGTGGGGACAGGCGGGGTTATCAGCCCCAGCATTTT
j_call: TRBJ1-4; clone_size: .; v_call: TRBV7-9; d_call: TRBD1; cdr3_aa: CASSLGQGNEKLFF; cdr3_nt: TGTGCCAGCAGTCTTGGACAGGGGAATGAAAAACTGTTTTTT
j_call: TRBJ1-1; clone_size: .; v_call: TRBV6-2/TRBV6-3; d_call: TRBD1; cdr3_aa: CASSYRGPTEAFF; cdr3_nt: TGTGCCAGCAGTTACAGGGGGCCCACTGAAGCTTTCTTT
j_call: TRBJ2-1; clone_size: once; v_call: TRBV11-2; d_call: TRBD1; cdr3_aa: CASSLDGTGGSSYNEQFF; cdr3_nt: TGTGCCAGCAGCTTAGACGGGACAGGGGGTAGCTCCTACAATGAGCAGTTCTTC
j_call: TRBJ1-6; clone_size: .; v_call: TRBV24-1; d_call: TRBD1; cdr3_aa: CATVDREIYSPLHF; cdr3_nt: TGTGCCACCGTTGACAGGGAGATTTATTCACCCCTCCACTTT
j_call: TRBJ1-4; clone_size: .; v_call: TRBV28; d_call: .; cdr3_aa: CASGVEKLFF; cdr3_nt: TGTGCCAGTGGAGTTGAAAAACTGTTTTTT
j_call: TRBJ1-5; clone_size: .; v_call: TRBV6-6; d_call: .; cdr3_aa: CASSYSERNQPQHF; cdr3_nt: TGTGCCAGCAGTTACTCGGAGAGGAACCAGCCCCAGCATTTT
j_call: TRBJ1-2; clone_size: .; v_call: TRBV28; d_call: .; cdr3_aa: CASSLGGNYGYTF; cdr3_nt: TGTGCCAGCAGTTTAGGAGGAAACTATGGCTACACCTTC
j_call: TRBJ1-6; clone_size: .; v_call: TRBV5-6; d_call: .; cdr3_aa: CASSYKGVGGVYNSPLHF; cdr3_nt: TGTGCCAGCAGCTACAAGGGGGTTGGGGGCGTCTATAATTCACCCCTCCACTTT
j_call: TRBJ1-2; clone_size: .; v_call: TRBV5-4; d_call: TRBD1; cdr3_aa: CASSSGTGPVGGYGYTF; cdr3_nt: TGTGCCAGCAGCTCCGGGACAGGGCCCGTCGGGGGGTATGGCTACACCTTC
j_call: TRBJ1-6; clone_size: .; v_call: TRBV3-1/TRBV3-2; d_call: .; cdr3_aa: CASSQDPRTVISVTLHF; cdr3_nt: TGTGCCAGCAGCCAAGACCCACGGACAGTAATAAGTGTTACCCTCCACTTT
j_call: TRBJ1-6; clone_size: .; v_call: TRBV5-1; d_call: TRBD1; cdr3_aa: CASRQGTNSPLHF; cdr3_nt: TGCGCCAGTCGACAGGGGACAAATTCACCCCTCCACTTT
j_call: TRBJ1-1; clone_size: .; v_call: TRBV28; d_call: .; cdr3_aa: CASSVPGRGSFF; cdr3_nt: TGTGCCAGCAGCGTCCCGGGCAGGGGTTCTTTCTTT
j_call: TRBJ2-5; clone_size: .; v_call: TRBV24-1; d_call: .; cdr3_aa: CATSDPPGFQYF; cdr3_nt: TGTGCCACCAGTGATCCCCCAGGGTTCCAGTACTTC
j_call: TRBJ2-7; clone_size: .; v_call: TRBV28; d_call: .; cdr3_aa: CASSQTDSYEQYF; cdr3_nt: TGTGCCAGCAGTCAAACAGATTCCTACGAGCAGTACTTC
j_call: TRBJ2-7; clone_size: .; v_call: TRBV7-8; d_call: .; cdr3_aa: CASSTRGEEQYF; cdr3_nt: TGTGCCAGCAGCACTCGGGGTGAGGAGCAGTACTTC
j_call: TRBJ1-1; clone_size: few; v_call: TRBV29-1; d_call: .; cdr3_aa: CSVEDRTAPTLEAFF; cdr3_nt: TGCAGCGTTGAAGATCGCACAGCCCCTACACTTGAAGCTTTCTTT
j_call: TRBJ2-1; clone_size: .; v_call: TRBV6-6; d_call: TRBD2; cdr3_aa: CASSRGLAGGPSYNEQFF; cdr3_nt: TGTGCCAGCAGTCGGGGACTAGCGGGAGGGCCTTCCTACAATGAGCAGTTCTTC
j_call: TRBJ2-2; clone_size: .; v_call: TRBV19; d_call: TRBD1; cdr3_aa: CASSSRDRGHNGELFF; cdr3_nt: TGTGCCAGTAGTTCCCGGGACAGGGGGCACAATGGGGAGCTGTTTTTT
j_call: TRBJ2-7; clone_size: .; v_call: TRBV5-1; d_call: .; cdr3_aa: CASSQDSSYEQYF; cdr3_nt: TGCGCCAGCAGCCAGGACTCGTCCTACGAGCAGTACTTC
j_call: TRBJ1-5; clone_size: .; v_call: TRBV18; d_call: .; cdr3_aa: CASSKQGFNQPQHF; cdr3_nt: TGTGCCAGCTCGAAACAGGGTTTCAATCAGCCCCAGCATTTT
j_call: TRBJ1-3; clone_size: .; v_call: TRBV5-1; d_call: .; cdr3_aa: CASTFGQISGNTIYF; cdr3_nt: TGCGCCAGCACTTTCGGACAGATCTCTGGAAACACCATATATTTT
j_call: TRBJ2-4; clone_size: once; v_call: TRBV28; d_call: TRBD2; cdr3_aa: CASSLESGRAAIQYF; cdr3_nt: TGTGCCAGCAGTTTAGAGAGCGGGAGGGCCGCCATTCAGTACTTC
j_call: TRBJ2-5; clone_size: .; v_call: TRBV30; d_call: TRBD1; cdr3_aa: CAWSGGQAITQETQYF; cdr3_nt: TGTGCCTGGAGTGGCGGACAGGCCATAACACAAGAGACCCAGTACTTC
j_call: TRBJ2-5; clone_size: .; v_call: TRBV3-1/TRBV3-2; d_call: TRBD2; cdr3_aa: CASSQDFRGGEETQYF; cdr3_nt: TGTGCCAGCAGCCAAGACTTTAGGGGAGGGGAAGAGACCCAGTACTTC
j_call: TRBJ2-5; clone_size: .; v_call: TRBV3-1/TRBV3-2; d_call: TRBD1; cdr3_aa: CASSHTGAGETQYF; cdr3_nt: TGTGCCAGCAGCCATACAGGGGCAGGAGAGACCCAGTACTTC
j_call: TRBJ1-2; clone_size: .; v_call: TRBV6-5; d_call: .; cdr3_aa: CASSLQVIYGYTF; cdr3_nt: TGTGCCAGCAGTCTCCAGGTGATCTATGGCTACACCTTC
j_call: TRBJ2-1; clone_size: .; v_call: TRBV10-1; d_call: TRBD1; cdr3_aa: CASSSQQGNPYNEQFF; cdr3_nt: TGCGCCAGCAGTTCCCAACAGGGGAATCCCTACAATGAGCAGTTCTTC
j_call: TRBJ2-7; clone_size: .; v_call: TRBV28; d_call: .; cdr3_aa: CASSLRRGNYEQYF; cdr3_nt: TGTGCCAGCAGTCTCCGTCGGGGGAACTACGAGCAGTACTTC
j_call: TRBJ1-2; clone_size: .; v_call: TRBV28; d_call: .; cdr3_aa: CASSWGQLSKGYGYTF; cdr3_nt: TGTGCCAGCAGTTGGGGGCAGCTGAGTAAGGGTTATGGCTACACCTTC
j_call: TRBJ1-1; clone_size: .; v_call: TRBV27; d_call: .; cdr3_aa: CASRVGGNTEAFF; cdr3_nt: TGTGCCAGCAGGGTGGGGGGGAACACTGAAGCTTTCTTT
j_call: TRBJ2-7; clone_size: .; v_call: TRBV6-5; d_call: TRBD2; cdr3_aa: CASTRTSGRMSEQYF; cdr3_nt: TGTGCCAGCACCAGGACTAGCGGGCGGATGTCCGAGCAGTACTTC